A selection of T cell receptor beta chains follows, all from one sample in a study of blood T cell repertoires in COVID-19. Profiling relied on immunoSEQ multiplex PCR, and the TCRdb table lists in-frame clones only, not all of them. The sample has 300,000 to 400,000 clones; 88% are singletons. Sequencing was performed on peripheral blood. These receptors all stem from a woman aged 65 to 85 with COVID-19, enrolled during active disease. Both conserved end residues are trimmed from each CDR3.

>14|TRBV4-3|TRBJ1-3
ASSLTRTGAGNTIY
>11|TRBV2|TRBJ1-1
ASTVGGFTEAF
>11|TRBV27|TRBJ2-7
ASARGGAYEQY
>14|TRBV19|TRBJ1-2
ASSIVFGQARYGYT
>12|TRBV24-1|TRBJ1-5
ATSAREFSQPQH
>13|TRBV5-1|TRBJ1-2
ASSGETGDIYGYT
>13|TRBV7-2|TRBJ2-3
ASSLTETATDTQY
>10|TRBV6-2/TRBV6-3|TRBJ1-4
ASSRAGEKLF
>11|TRBV6-5|TRBJ1-2
ASSYGRVNGYT
>11|TRBV7-9|TRBJ1-2
ASSKDRGHGYT
>10|TRBV11-2|TRBJ1-6
ASSSLNTPLH
>11|TRBV7-8|TRBJ2-7
ASSLGDNLEQY
>13|TRBV14|TRBJ2-7
ASSLVGGLSYEQY
>12|TRBV13|TRBJ1-1
ASSLQALNTEAF
>10|TRBV27|TRBJ2-3
ASGQHTDTQY
>14|TRBV7-9|TRBJ2-3
ASSTGLAGNTDTQY